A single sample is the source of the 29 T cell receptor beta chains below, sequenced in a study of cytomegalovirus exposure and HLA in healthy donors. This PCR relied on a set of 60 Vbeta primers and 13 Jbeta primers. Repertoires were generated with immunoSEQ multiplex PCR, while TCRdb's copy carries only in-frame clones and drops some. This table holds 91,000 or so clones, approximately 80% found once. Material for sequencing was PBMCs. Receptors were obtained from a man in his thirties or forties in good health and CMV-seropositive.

The CDR3: CATSRGLTTNEKLFF. Here the CDR3 DNA reads TGTGCCACCAGCCGGGGACTAACAACTAATGAAAAACTGTTTTTT. V gene TRBV15 combines with J gene TRBJ1-4, with D possibly being TRBD1 (5 bases). CDR3 size: 15 residues. CDR1 is LNHNV and CDR2 is YYDKDF in the germline V gene (reference sequence). The ends were cut back, 5 bases at V and 0 bases at J, with 10 bases in the middle.

In DNA, the CDR3 is TGCGCCAGCAGCCTTGGCGGGATAGCCAAAAACATTCAGTACTTC. Amino acids: CASSLGGIAKNIQYF. The genes are TRBV5-1 and TRBJ2-4, with D tentatively TRBD2 (6 bases). V lost 4 bases, J lost 0 bases, and 11 bases lay in between. Germline V lookup: CDR1 SGHRS, CDR2 YFSETQ. The CDR3 sequence is 15 residues long.

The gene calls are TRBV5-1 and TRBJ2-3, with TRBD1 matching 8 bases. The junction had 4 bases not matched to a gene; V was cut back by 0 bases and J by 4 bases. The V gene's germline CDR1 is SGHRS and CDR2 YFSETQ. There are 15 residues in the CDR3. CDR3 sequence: CASSLAAGGADTQYF. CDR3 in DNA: TGCGCCAGCAGCTTGGCGGCAGGGGGCGCAGATACGCAGTATTTT.

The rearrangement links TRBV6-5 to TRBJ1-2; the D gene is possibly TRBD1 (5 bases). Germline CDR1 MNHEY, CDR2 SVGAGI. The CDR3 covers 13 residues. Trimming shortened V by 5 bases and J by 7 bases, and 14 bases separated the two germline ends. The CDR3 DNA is TGTGCCAGCAGTGCTCGGGGGAGTCGTGGCTACACCTTC. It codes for CASSARGSRGYTF.

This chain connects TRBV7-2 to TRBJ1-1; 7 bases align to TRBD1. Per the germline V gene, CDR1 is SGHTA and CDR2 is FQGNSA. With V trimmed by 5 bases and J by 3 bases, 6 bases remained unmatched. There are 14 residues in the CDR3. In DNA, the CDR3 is TGTGCCAGCAGCCATAGGGGGCGGGACACTGAAGCTTTCTTT. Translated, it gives CASSHRGRDTEAFF.

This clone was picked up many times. This CDR3 is CASSADRVRTDTQYF. In DNA form, the CDR3 reads TGTGCCAGCAGCGCCGACAGGGTCCGGACAGATACGCAGTATTTT. J is TRBJ2-3 and V is TRBV5-5, with TRBD1 matching 7 bases. CDR3 length equals 15 residues. Germline trimming cut 4 bases from V and 3 bases from J; bases unmatched to any gene: 8. Germline CDR1 is SGHKS and CDR2 is YYEKEE (reference sequence).

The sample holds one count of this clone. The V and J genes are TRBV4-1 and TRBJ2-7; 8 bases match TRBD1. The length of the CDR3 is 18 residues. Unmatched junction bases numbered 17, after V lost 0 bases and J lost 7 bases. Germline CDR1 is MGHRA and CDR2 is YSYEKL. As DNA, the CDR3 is TGCGCCAGCAGCCAAGATCTTTGGCTTAACAGGGGGGAAGTAGAGCAGTACTTC. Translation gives CASSQDLWLNRGEVEQYF.

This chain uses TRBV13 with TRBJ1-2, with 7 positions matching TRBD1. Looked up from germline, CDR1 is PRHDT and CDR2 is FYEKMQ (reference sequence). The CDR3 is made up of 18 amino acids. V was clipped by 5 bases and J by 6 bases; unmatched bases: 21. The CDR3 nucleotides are TGTGCCAGCAGCCCATCCGTGGGAATAGCGGGGACAGAAGATGGCTACACCTTC. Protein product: CASSPSVGIAGTEDGYTF.

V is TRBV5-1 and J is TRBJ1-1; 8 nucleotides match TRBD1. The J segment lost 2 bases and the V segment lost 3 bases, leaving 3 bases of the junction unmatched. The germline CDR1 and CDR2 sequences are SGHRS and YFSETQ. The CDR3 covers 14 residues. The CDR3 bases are TGCGCCAGCAGCTCCGGACAGGGTAACACTGAAGCTTTCTTT. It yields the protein CASSSGQGNTEAFF.

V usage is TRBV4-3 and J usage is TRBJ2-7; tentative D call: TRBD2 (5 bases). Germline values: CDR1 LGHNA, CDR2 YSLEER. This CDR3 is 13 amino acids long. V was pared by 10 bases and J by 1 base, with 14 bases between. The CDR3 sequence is CATPGTASYEQYF. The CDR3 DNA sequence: TGCGCCACTCCGGGAACGGCTTCCTACGAGCAGTACTTC.

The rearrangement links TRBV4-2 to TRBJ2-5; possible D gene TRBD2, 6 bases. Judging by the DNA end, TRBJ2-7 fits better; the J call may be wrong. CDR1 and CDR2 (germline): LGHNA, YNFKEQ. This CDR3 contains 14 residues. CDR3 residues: CASSQAGSGSEQYF. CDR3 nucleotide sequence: TGTGCCAGCAGCCAGGCCGGGAGCGGGTCCGAGCAGTACTTC.

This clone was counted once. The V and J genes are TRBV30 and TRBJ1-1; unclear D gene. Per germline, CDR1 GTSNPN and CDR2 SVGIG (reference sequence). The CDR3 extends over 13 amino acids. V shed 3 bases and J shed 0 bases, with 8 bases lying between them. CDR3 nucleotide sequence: TGTGCCTGGAGGCCGGGAATGAACACTGAAGCTTTCTTT. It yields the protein CAWRPGMNTEAFF.

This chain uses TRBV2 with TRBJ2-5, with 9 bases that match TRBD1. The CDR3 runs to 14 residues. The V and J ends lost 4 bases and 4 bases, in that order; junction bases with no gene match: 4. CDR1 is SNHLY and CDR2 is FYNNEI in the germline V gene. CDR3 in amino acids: CASSGTGAGETQYF. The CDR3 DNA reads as TGTGCCAGCAGTGGGACAGGGGCGGGAGAGACCCAGTACTTC.

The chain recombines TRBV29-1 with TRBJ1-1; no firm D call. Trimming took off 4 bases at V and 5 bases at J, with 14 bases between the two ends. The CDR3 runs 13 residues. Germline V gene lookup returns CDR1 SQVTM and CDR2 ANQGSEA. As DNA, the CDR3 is TGCAGCGTTGCGTTTCTCATAGAGACTGAAGCTTTCTTT. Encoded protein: CSVAFLIETEAFF. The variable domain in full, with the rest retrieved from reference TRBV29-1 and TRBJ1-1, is SAVISQKPSRDICQRGTSLTIQCQVDSQVTMMFWYRQQPGQSLTLIATANQGSEATYESGFVIDKFPISRPNLTFSTLTVSNMSPEDSSIYLCSVAFLIETEAFFGQGTRLTVV.

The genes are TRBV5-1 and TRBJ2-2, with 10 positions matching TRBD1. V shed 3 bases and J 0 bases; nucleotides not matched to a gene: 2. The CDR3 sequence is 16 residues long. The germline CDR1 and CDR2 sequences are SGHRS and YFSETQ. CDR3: CASSSGQGTNTGELFF. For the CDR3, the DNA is TGCGCCAGCAGCTCGGGACAGGGGACGAACACCGGGGAGCTGTTTTTT.

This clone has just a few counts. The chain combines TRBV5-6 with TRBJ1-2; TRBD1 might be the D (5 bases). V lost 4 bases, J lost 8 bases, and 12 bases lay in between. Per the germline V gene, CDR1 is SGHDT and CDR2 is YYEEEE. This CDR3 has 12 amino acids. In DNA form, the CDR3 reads TGTGCCAGCAGCCCCGGGACTTGGGGCTACACCTTC. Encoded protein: CASSPGTWGYTF.

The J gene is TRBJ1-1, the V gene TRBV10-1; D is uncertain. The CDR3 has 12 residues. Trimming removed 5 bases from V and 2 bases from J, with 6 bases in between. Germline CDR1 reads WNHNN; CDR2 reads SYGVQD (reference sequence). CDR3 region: CASSFVNTEAFF. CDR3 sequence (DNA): TGCGCCAGCAGTTTCGTCAACACTGAAGCTTTCTTT.

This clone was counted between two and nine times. CDR3 residues: CASQIGTSDTQYF. The CDR3 DNA sequence: TGTGCCAGCCAAATCGGGACATCCGATACGCAGTATTTT. V is TRBV18 and J is TRBJ2-3; D is perhaps TRBD1 (6 bases). Germline V gene sequence: CDR1 KGHSH, CDR2 LQKENI. Trimming left V 8 bases short and J 6 bases short, with 15 bases between. The CDR3 contains 13 residues.

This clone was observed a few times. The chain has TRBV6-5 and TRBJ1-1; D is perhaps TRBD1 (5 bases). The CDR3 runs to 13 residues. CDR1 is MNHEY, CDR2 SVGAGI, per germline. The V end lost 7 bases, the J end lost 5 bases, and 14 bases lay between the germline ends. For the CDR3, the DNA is TGTGCCAGCACCCTCTATGGGGGGACTGAAGCTTTCTTT. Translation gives CASTLYGGTEAFF.

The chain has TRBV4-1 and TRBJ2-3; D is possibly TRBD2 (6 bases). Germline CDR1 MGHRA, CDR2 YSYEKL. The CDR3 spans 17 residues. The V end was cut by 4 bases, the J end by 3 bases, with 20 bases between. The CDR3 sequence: CASSRGMGGILTDTQYF. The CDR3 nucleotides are TGCGCCAGCAGCCGGGGCATGGGGGGAATTCTTACAGATACGCAGTATTTT.

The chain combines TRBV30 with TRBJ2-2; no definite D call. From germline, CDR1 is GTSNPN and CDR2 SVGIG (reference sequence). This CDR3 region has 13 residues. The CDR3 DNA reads TGTTCCTTGGTTGGAGAAAACACCGGGGAGCTGTTTTTT. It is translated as CSLVGENTGELFF. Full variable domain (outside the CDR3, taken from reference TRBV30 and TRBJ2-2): SQTIHQWPATLVQPVGSPLSLECTVEGTSNPNLYWYRQAAGRGLQLLFYSVGIGQISSEVPQNLSASRPQDRQFILSSKKLLLSDSGFYLCSLVGENTGELFFGEGSRLTVL.

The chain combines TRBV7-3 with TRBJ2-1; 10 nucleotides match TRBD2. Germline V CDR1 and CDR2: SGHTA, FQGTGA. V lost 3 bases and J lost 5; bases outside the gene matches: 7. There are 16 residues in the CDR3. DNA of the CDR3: TGTGCCAGCAGCTTCCGGCTAGCGGGAGTCGACAATGAGCAGTTCTTC. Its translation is CASSFRLAGVDNEQFF.

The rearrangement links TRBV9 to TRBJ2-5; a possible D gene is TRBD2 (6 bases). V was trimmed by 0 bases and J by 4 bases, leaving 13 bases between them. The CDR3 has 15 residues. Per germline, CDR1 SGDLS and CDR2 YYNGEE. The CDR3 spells CASSVVFGGRETQYF. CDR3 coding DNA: TGTGCCAGCAGCGTAGTGTTCGGGGGTCGAGAGACCCAGTACTTC.

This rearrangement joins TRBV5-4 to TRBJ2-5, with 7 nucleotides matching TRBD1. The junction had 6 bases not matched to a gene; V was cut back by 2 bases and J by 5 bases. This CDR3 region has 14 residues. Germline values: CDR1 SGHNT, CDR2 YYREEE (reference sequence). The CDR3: CASSFEGARETQYF. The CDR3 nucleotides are TGTGCCAGCAGCTTCGAGGGGGCGCGTGAGACCCAGTACTTC.

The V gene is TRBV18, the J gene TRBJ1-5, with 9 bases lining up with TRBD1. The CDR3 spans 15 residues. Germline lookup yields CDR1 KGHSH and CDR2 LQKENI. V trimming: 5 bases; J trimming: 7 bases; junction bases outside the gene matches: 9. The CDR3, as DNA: TGTGCCAGCTCATCACAACAGGGGGCAGGGCAGCCCCAGCATTTT. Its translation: CASSSQQGAGQPQHF.

CDR3 region: CASSLLATGEGPDTQYF. The CDR3 coding sequence is TGTGCCAGCAGCTTACTCGCGACGGGAGAGGGCCCAGATACGCAGTATTTT. The rearrangement uses TRBV7-9 and TRBJ2-3, with D maybe TRBD2 (6 bases). The CDR3 runs to 17 residues. Trimming left V 2 bases short and J 4 bases short, with 19 bases between. In germline, CDR1 is SEHNR, CDR2 FQNEAQ (reference sequence).

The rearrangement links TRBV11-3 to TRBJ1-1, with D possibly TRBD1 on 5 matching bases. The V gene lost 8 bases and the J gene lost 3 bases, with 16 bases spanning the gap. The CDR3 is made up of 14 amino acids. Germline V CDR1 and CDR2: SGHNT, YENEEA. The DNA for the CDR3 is TGTGCCAGCGCTCTTCGTGGAGGGGACACTGAAGCTTTCTTT. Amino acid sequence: CASALRGGDTEAFF.

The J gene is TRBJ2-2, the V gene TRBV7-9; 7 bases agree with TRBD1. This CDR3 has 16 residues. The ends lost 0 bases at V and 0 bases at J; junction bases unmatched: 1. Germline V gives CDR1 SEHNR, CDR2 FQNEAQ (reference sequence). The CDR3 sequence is CASSLAGTANTGELFF. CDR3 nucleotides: TGTGCCAGCAGCTTAGCCGGGACAGCGAACACCGGGGAGCTGTTTTTT.

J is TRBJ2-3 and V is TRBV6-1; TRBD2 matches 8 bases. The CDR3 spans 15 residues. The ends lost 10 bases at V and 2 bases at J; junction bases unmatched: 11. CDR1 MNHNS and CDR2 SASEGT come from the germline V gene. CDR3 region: CATPPGGEVTDTQYF. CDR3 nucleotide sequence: TGTGCCACTCCTCCGGGGGGGGAGGTCACAGATACGCAGTATTTT.